The 16 T cell receptor beta chains reported below all come from one sample, sequenced in a study of shared clonotypes between healthy human individuals. Libraries were prepared by immunoSEQ multiplex PCR; TCRdb keeps only in-frame clonotypes and omits some of them. The sample consists of 1 million to 1.2 million clones, approximately 80% of them appearing once. Input material: memory CD4+ T cells from PBMCs. Subset described: CD45RA-negative fraction. Receptors originate from a man between 18 and 35 years old in good health. Some clones in this sample may be carry-over from other donors' samples.

Notes on this clone: Different DNA sequences within this sample yield the same CDR3. The rearrangement uses TRBV9 and TRBJ2-5; maybe TRBD1 (6 bases). The CDR3 is made up of 14 amino acids. V lost 1 base to trimming and J lost 3 bases, with 10 bases between them. Germline V gene sequence: CDR1 SGDLS, CDR2 YYNGEE. CDR3: CASSVRAGEETQYF. CDR3 coding DNA: TGTGCCAGCAGCGTACGAGCAGGGGAAGAGACCCAGTACTTC.

This clone was seen once. The rearrangement uses TRBV6-5 and TRBJ2-4; TRBD1 agrees at 10 bases. The CDR3 totals 13 residues. After removal of 7 bases from V and 5 bases from J, the junction contained 2 bases not matched to a gene. Germline V gene sequence: CDR1 MNHEY, CDR2 SVGAGI. The CDR3 sequence: CASMTGGENIQYF. CDR3 coding DNA: TGTGCCAGCATGACAGGGGGCGAAAACATTCAGTACTTC.

Comments on this clone: In the same sample, other DNA sequences code for this CDR3. The chain combines TRBV6-6 with TRBJ1-5; D ambiguous. The V gene's germline CDR1 is MNHNY and CDR2 SVGAGI (reference sequence). The CDR3 loop spans 13 amino acids. With 0 bases removed from V and 4 bases from J, the gap between germline ends came to 4 bases. CDR3 nucleotides: TGTGCCAGCAGTTACTCCCGAAATCAGCCCCAGCATTTT. Amino acid sequence: CASSYSRNQPQHF.

The chain links TRBV11-2 to TRBJ2-1; TRBD2 aligns across 14 bases. Per the germline V gene, CDR1 is SGHAT and CDR2 is FQNNGV. This CDR3 region has 15 residues. Germline trimming cut 1 base from V and 14 bases from J; bases unmatched to any gene: 7. The CDR3 region is CASSLAGGLAGAEFF. The CDR3 DNA sequence: TGTGCCAGCAGCTTAGCGGGGGGACTAGCGGGAGCCGAGTTCTTC.

The chain is built from TRBV4-1 and TRBJ1-4; D remains unclear. CDR1 is MGHRA and CDR2 is YSYEKL in the germline V gene. V was clipped by 1 base and J by 3 bases, with 9 bases between them. The CDR3 extends over 15 amino acids. The CDR3 loop is CASSQVDDSNEKLFF. The CDR3 DNA reads as TGCGCCAGCAGCCAAGTTGACGATTCTAATGAAAAACTGTTTTTT.

This rearrangement joins TRBV28 to TRBJ2-7; TRBD2 matches 7 bases. V trimming: 5 bases; J trimming: 2 bases; junction bases outside the gene matches: 9. Germline values: CDR1 MDHEN, CDR2 SYDVKM. The CDR3 extends over 15 amino acids. CDR3 in amino acids: CASSGRAGFTYEQYF. The DNA of the CDR3 is TGTGCCAGCAGTGGGAGGGCAGGGTTCACCTACGAGCAGTACTTC.

The V call is TRBV27, the J call TRBJ1-1; D possibly corresponds to TRBD1 (5 bases). This CDR3 spans 13 amino acids. The V end lost 5 bases, the J end lost 0 bases, and 7 bases lay between the germline ends. Germline-derived CDR1 and CDR2 are MNHEY and SMNVEV (reference sequence). The CDR3 region has the DNA TGTGCCAGCAGTGGGGCAATGAACACTGAAGCTTTCTTT. It codes for CASSGAMNTEAFF.

The chain uses TRBV4-1 and TRBJ1-2; 8 bases fit TRBD1. Germline V gene data show CDR1 as MGHRA and CDR2 as YSYEKL. The ends lost 4 bases at V and 1 base at J; junction bases unmatched: 8. This CDR3 has 16 amino acids. The CDR3 DNA reads as TGCGCCAGCAGCCGGGCAGGGACAGGCCTTAACTATGGCTACACCTTC. Protein sequence: CASSRAGTGLNYGYTF.

The chain is built from TRBV9 and TRBJ2-2; tentatively, D is TRBD1 (5 bases). Trimming removed 7 bases at V and 0 bases at J, with 16 bases between. The length of the CDR3 is 16 residues. Germline CDR1 reads SGDLS; CDR2 reads YYNGEE. The CDR3 loop reads CASSYSLGANTGELFF. The DNA of the CDR3 is TGTGCCAGCTCCTACTCCCTAGGGGCGAACACCGGGGAGCTGTTTTTT.

The chain recombines TRBV30 with TRBJ1-2; D remains unclear. Trimming cost V 5 bases and J 2 bases, with 18 bases left between them. The CDR3 spans 15 residues. Per the germline V gene, CDR1 is GTSNPN and CDR2 is SVGIG (reference sequence). CDR3 DNA sequence: TGTGCCTGGGATCCGCCCGGCAGAAAGAACTATGGCTACACCTTC. It codes for CAWDPPGRKNYGYTF. The full variable domain, with the rest looked up from reference TRBV30 and TRBJ1-2, is SQTIHQWPATLVQPVGSPLSLECTVEGTSNPNLYWYRQAAGRGLQLLFYSVGIGQISSEVPQNLSASRPQDRQFILSSKKLLLSDSGFYLCAWDPPGRKNYGYTFGSGTRLTVV.

V and J are TRBV5-4 and TRBJ2-3, with TRBD2 matching over 7 bases. The CDR3 is 16 residues long. Germline-derived CDR1 and CDR2 are SGHNT and YYREEE (reference sequence). The J segment lost 2 bases and the V segment lost 0 bases, leaving 6 bases of the junction unmatched. The DNA for the CDR3 is TGTGCCAGCAGCTTGGGTCTAGCGGAGTTCACAGATACGCAGTATTTT. It yields the protein CASSLGLAEFTDTQYF.

This clone was counted between two and nine times. CDR3 sequence: CASSPLRRLTGELFF. In DNA form, the CDR3 reads TGTGCCAGCAGCCCATTACGGCGCTTAACCGGGGAGCTGTTTTTT. The chain links TRBV7-2 to TRBJ2-2; no clear D. The CDR3 is 15 residues long. CDR1 is SGHTA, CDR2 FQGNSA, per germline. V was cut by 5 bases and J by 5 bases, with 15 bases left in between.

This clone was counted a few times. V usage is TRBV7-2 and J usage is TRBJ2-1; D gene unclear. CDR3 length: 15 residues. The germline V gene has CDR1 SGHTA and CDR2 FQGNSA. Trimming stripped 5 bases from V and 0 bases from J, with 11 bases between. CDR3 DNA: TGTGCCAGCAGCAAGGCAGCAAGCTCCTACAATGAGCAGTTCTTC. Its translation: CASSKAASSYNEQFF.

The chain combines TRBV7-2 with TRBJ2-7; 11 nucleotides align to TRBD2. V was clipped by 4 bases and J by 0 bases; unmatched bases: 2. Per the germline V gene, CDR1 is SGHTA and CDR2 is FQGNSA. The CDR3 is made up of 15 amino acids. The CDR3 DNA sequence: TGTGCCAGCAGCTCCCTAGCGGGAGGCTCCTACGAGCAGTACTTC. It specifies CASSSLAGGSYEQYF.

The V gene is TRBV28, the J gene TRBJ2-7; D ambiguous. This CDR3 has 10 residues. V lost 2 bases and J 7 bases, leaving 3 bases between the germline ends. Germline V gene sequence: CDR1 MDHEN, CDR2 SYDVKM. The DNA of the CDR3 is TGTGCCAGCAGTTTAGGGGAGCAGTACTTC. Translating gives CASSLGEQYF.

Notes on this clone: A much larger clone lies one base from this, so it may be a read error. The chain uses TRBV11-2 and TRBJ2-5; the match to TRBD2 covers 9 bases. TRBJ2-7 matches the DNA end more closely, so the J call is doubtful. Germline V gives CDR1 SGHAT, CDR2 FQNNGV. CDR3 length: 15 amino acids. CDR3 protein: CASSLGVAGAYEQYF. CDR3 bases: TGTGCCAGCAGCTTAGGGGTAGCGGGAGCATACGAGCAGTACTTC.